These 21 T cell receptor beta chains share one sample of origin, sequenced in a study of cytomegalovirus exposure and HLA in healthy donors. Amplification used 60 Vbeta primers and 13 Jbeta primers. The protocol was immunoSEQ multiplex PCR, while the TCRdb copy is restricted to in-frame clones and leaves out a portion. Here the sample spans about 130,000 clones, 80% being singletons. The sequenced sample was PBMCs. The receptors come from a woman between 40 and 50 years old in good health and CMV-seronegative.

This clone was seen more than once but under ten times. CDR3 loop: CASSLVGLAGAETQYF. As DNA, the CDR3 is TGCGCCAGCAGCTTGGTGGGACTAGCGGGAGCGGAGACCCAGTACTTC. This chain connects TRBV5-1 to TRBJ2-5; 14 bases match TRBD2. From germline, CDR1 is SGHRS and CDR2 YFSETQ. The CDR3 extends over 16 amino acids. Trimming took 0 bases from V and 5 from J; bases not matched to a gene: 3.

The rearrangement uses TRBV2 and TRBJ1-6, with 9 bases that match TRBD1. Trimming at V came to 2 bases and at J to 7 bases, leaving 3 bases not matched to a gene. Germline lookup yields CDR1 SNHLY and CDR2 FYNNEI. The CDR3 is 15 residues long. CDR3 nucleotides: TGTGCCAGCAGTGAATCGACAGGGGGGAATTCACCCCTCCACTTT. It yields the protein CASSESTGGNSPLHF.

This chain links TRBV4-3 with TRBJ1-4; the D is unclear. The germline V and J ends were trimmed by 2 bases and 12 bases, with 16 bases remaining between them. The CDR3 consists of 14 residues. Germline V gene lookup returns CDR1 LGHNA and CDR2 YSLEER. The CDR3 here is CASSQKTKHVELFF. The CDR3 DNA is TGCGCCAGCAGCCAAAAAACCAAACATGTTGAACTGTTTTTT.

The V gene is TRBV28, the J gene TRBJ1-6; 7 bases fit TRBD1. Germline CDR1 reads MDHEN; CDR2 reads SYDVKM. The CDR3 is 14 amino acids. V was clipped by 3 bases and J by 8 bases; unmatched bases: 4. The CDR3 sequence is CASSFRQGHSPLHF. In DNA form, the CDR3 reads TGTGCCAGCAGTTTCAGACAGGGCCATTCACCCCTCCACTTT.

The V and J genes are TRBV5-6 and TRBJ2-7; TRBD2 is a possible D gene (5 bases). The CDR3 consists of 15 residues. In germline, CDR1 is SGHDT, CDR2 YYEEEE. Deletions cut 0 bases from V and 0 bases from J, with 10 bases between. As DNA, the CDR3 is TGTGCCAGCAGCTTGGTAGCGCTGAGCTCCTACGAGCAGTACTTC. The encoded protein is CASSLVALSSYEQYF.

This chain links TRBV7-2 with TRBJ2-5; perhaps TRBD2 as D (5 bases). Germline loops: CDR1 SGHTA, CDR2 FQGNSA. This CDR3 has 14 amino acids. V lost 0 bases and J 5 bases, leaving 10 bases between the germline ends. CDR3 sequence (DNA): TGTGCCAGCAGCTTAGCTGAGGGCTCTGAGACCCAGTACTTC. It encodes CASSLAEGSETQYF.

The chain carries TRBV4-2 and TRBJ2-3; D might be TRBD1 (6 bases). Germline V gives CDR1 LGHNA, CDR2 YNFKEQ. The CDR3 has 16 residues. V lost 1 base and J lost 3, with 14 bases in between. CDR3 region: CASSQGGLGATDTQYF. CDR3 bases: TGTGCCAGCAGCCAAGGAGGTTTGGGGGCAACAGATACGCAGTATTTT.

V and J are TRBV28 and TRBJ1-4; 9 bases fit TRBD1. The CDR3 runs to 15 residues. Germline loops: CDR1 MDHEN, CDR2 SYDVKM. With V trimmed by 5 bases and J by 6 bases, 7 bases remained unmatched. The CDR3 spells CASSEPGTGYEKLFF. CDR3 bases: TGTGCCAGCAGTGAGCCCGGGACAGGGTATGAAAAACTGTTTTTT.

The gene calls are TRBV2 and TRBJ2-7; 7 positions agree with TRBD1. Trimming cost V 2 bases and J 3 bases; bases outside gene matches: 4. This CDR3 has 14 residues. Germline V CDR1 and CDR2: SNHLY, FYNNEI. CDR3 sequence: CASSETGALYEQYF. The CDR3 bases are TGTGCCAGCAGTGAAACAGGGGCCCTCTACGAGCAGTACTTC.

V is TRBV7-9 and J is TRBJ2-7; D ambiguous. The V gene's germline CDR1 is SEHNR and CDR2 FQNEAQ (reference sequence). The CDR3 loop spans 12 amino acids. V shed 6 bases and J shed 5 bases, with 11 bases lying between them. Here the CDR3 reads CASSSLLDEQYF. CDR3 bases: TGTGCCAGCAGTAGCCTGCTAGACGAGCAGTACTTC.

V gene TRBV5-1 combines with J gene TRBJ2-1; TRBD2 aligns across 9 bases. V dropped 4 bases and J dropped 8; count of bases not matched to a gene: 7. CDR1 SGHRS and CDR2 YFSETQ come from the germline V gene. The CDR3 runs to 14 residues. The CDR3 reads CASSGIAGVDEQFF. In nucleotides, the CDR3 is TGCGCCAGCAGCGGGATAGCGGGAGTAGATGAGCAGTTCTTC.

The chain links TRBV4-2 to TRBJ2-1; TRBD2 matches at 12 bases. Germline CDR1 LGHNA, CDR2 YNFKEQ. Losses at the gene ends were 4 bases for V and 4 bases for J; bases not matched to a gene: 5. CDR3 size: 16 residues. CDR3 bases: TGTGCCAGCAGCCCCCGGACTAGCGGGGTTTACAATGAGCAGTTCTTC. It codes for CASSPRTSGVYNEQFF.

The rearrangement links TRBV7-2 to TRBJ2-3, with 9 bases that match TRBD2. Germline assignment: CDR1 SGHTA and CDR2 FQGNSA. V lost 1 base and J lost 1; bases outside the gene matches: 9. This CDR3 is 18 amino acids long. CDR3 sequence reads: CASSLVGLAGPGTDTQYF. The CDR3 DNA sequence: TGTGCCAGCAGCTTAGTAGGCCTAGCGGGGCCTGGCACAGATACGCAGTATTTT.

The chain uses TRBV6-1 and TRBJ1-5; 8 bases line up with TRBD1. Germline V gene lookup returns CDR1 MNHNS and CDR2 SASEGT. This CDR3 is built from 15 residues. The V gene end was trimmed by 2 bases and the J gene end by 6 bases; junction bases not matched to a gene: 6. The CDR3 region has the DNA TGTGCCAGCAGTGAAAACAGGGGGTCTGGTCAGCCCCAGCATTTT. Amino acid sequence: CASSENRGSGQPQHF.

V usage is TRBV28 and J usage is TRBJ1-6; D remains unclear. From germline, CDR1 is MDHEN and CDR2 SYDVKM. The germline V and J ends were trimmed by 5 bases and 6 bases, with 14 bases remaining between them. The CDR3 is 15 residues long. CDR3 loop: CASSLPGLTNSPLHF. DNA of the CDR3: TGTGCCAGCAGTCTACCGGGTCTAACTAATTCACCCCTCCACTTT.

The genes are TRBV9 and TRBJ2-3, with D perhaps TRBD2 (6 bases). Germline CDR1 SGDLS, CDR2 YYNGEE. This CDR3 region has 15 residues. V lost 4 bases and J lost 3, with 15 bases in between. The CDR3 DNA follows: TGTGCCAGCAGCCCGCGGTGGGCGGGAACAGATACGCAGTATTTT. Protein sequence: CASSPRWAGTDTQYF.

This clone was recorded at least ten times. The CDR3 protein is CASSLQLSSYNEQFF. The CDR3 bases are TGTGCCAGCAGCTTACAGCTTTCCTCCTACAATGAGCAGTTCTTC. The chain employs TRBV5-6 and TRBJ2-1; D remains unclear. CDR1 and CDR2 (germline): SGHDT, YYEEEE. The CDR3 is made up of 15 amino acids. Trimming pared 2 bases from V and 0 bases from J, leaving 9 bases between.

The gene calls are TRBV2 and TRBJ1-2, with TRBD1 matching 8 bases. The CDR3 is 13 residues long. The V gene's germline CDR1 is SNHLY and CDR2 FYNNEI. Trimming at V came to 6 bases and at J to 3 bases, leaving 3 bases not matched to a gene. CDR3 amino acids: CASRSGGDYGYTF. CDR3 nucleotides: TGTGCCAGCAGATCAGGGGGCGACTATGGCTACACCTTC. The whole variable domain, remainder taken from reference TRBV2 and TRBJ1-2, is EPEVTQTPSHQVTQMGQEVILRCVPISNHLYFYWYRQILGQKVEFLVSFYNNEISEKSEIFDDQFSVERPDGSNFTLKIRSTKLEDSAMYFCASRSGGDYGYTFGSGTRLTVV.

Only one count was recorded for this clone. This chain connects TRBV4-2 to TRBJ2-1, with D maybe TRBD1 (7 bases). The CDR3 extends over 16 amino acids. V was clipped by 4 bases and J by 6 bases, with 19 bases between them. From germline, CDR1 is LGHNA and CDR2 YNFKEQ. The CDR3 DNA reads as TGTGCCAGCAGCCTCCAGACAGGGAGGTTAATCAATGAGCAGTTCTTC. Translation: CASSLQTGRLINEQFF.

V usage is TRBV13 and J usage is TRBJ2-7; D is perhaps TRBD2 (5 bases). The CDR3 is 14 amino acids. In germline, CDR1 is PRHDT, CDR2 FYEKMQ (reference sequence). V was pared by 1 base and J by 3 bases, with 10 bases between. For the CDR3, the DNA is TGTGCCAGCAGCTTAGAACTAGGAGACTACGAGCAGTACTTC. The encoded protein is CASSLELGDYEQYF.

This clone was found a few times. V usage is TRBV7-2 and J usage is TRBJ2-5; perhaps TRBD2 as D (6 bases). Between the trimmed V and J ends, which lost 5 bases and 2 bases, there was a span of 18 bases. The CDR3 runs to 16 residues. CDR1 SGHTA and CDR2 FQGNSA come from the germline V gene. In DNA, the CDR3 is TGTGCCAGCAGCCCCGGTTCTGGGGGAGGACAAGAGACCCAGTACTTC. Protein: CASSPGSGGGQETQYF.